The rows below give T cell receptor beta chains drawn from one sample of a study of regulatory T cells in long-lasting Graves disease. Each CDR3 protein is one row after TCRdb ran MiXCR on the multiplex PCR reads. The table has about 450,000 distinct CDR3 sequences, roughly 15% seen once. The sample was also reused in another study, on T cells in Graves' hyperthyroidism and ophthalmopathy.

The source was peripheral blood mononuclear cells (PBMCs), collected at new diagnosis, from a patient treated with antithyroid drugs. These TCRs come from a woman in her 30s with Graves disease. CDR3s include the opening cysteine and the closing phenylalanine or tryptophan. The D gene is left open where the match is weak. Not all rows give a size; the values are once, few, many and, for expanded clones, a class.

cdr3_aa cdr3_nt j_call clone_size d_call v_call
CASSRVGSETQYF TGTGCCAGCAGCCGGGTGGGGTCGGAGACCCAGTACTTC TRBJ2-5 many - TRBV11-3
CASSWGLAEANTGELFF TGTGCCAGCAGCTGGGGCCTAGCGGAGGCGAACACCGGGGAGCTGTTTTTT TRBJ2-2 many TRBD2 TRBV11-2
CASSTAASGNTIYF TGCGCCAGCAGCACTGCGGCCTCTGGAAACACCATATATTTT TRBJ1-3 few - TRBV5-1
CAISGGTGIQTQYF TGTGCCATCAGTGGAGGGACAGGGATACAGACCCAGTACTTC TRBJ2-5 - TRBD1 TRBV10-3
CASSYHRVMHTEAFF TGTGCCAGCAGTTACCACAGGGTGATGCACACTGAAGCTTTCTTT TRBJ1-1 - - TRBV6-5
CASSLNPPRGLDGYTF TGTGCCAGCAGCCTAAACCCTCCCAGGGGGCTGGATGGCTACACCTTC TRBJ1-2 many TRBD1 TRBV27
CSARVSRGEKLFF TGCAGTGCTAGAGTCAGCAGGGGGGAAAAACTGTTTTTT TRBJ1-4 few TRBD1 TRBV20-1
CASSPGRGQTLAKNIQYF TGTGCCAGCAGCCCCGGGAGGGGGCAGACCCTAGCCAAAAACATTCAGTACTTC TRBJ2-4 - - TRBV11-3
CATSRGDSGYTF TGTGCCACCAGCAGAGGGGACTCAGGCTACACCTTC TRBJ1-2 few - TRBV15
CSARDPPGQYNSPLHF TGCAGTGCTAGAGACCCCCCGGGACAGTATAATTCACCCCTCCACTTT TRBJ1-6 few TRBD1 TRBV20-1
CASSYLAASYEQYF TGTGCCAGCAGTTACCTAGCGGCCAGCTACGAGCAGTACTTC TRBJ2-7 many TRBD2 TRBV6-2/TRBV6-3
CASSLYTPTSQVEQFF TGTGCCAGCAGTTTATACACCCCCACTAGCCAGGTTGAGCAGTTCTTC TRBJ2-1 many - TRBV28
CASSPGITYEQYF TGTGCCAGCAGCCCCGGGATAACCTACGAGCAGTACTTC TRBJ2-7 - - TRBV28
CASSLISGAVAPFYGYTF TGTGCCAGCAGTTTAATTTCAGGGGCTGTCGCCCCCTTCTATGGCTACACCTTC TRBJ1-2 few - TRBV28
CAWSVRGFSNQPQHF TGTGCCTGGAGTGTACGCGGGTTCTCCAATCAGCCCCAGCATTTT TRBJ1-5 many - TRBV30
CAISTGTGAPSGANVLTF TGTGCCATCAGTACCGGGACAGGGGCTCCCTCTGGGGCCAACGTCCTGACTTTC TRBJ2-6 few TRBD1 TRBV10-3
CASSLKSGLAGTDTQYF TGTGCCAGCAGCTTAAAGTCGGGACTAGCGGGAACAGATACGCAGTATTTT TRBJ2-3 many TRBD2 TRBV7-8
CASSLAALAEHPYEQYF TGTGCCAGCAGCTTAGCCGCCCTAGCGGAACACCCCTACGAGCAGTACTTC TRBJ2-7 many TRBD2 TRBV11-2
CASRPTGTSGKWSDTQYF TGTGCCAGCAGACCTACTGGGACTAGCGGGAAATGGTCGGATACGCAGTATTTT TRBJ2-3 many TRBD2 TRBV7-9
CASREGVPREKLFF TGTGCCAGCAGGGAGGGCGTGCCTAGAGAAAAACTGTTTTTT TRBJ1-4 few - TRBV12-3/TRBV12-4
CASSLYSGEQYF TGTGCCAGCAGTCTATACTCCGGAGAGCAGTACTTC TRBJ2-7 many - TRBV27
CASSNSGRPNTGELFF TGTGCCAGCAGCAATAGCGGGAGGCCGAACACCGGGGAGCTGTTTTTT TRBJ2-2 few TRBD2 TRBV9
CASSVDMGLTDTQYF TGTGCCAGCAGCGTAGACATGGGCCTCACAGATACGCAGTATTTT TRBJ2-3 many - TRBV9
CASSYGTGKYGYTF TGTGCCAGCAGTTACGGGACGGGGAAGTATGGCTACACCTTC TRBJ1-2 many - TRBV6-5
CSAYGGPDTEAFF TGCAGTGCTTACGGGGGGCCGGACACTGAAGCTTTCTTT TRBJ1-1 - - TRBV20-1
CASSTQGNTEAFF TGTGCCAGCAGTACTCAGGGGAACACTGAAGCTTTCTTT TRBJ1-1 many - TRBV12-3/TRBV12-4
CASSPRDRAKETQYF TGTGCCAGCAGCCCCAGGGACAGGGCGAAAGAGACCCAGTACTTC TRBJ2-5 few TRBD1 TRBV2
CTSSPQAWETQYF TGTACCAGCAGCCCCCAGGCGTGGGAGACCCAGTACTTC TRBJ2-5 - - TRBV12-3/TRBV12-4
CAISESESNQPQHF TGTGCCATCAGTGAGTCGGAATCCAATCAGCCCCAGCATTTT TRBJ1-5 - - TRBV10-3
CASSPGVTDTQYF TGTGCCAGCAGCCCGGGAGTCACAGATACGCAGTATTTT TRBJ2-3 many - TRBV18
CASSSGDLDTQYF TGTGCCAGCTCATCGGGGGATCTGGATACGCAGTATTTT TRBJ2-3 many - TRBV18
CASSLDQLETQYF TGTGCCAGCAGCTTAGATCAGTTAGAGACCCAGTACTTC TRBJ2-5 - - TRBV11-3
CASSRSGKAADTQYF TGCGCCAGCAGCCGTAGCGGGAAGGCCGCAGATACGCAGTATTTT TRBJ2-3 - TRBD2 TRBV5-1
CASSPGTFEAFF TGTGCCAGCAGTCCAGGGACATTTGAAGCTTTCTTT TRBJ1-1 many - TRBV12-3/TRBV12-4
CAEGKVGTSYEQYF TGTGCCGAGGGGAAGGTAGGGACAAGCTACGAGCAGTACTTC TRBJ2-7 many - TRBV30
CASSPTSGRGNEQYF TGTGCCAGCAGCCCGACTAGCGGGAGGGGCAACGAGCAGTACTTC TRBJ2-7 few TRBD2 TRBV7-9
CASSQEQGAYNEQFF TGCGCCAGCAGCCAAGAACAGGGGGCCTACAATGAGCAGTTCTTC TRBJ2-1 - TRBD1 TRBV4-1
CSAEMTGTGNTEAFF TGCAGTGCAGAAATGACCGGGACAGGAAACACTGAAGCTTTCTTT TRBJ1-1 many TRBD1 TRBV20-1
CASSIGRSAYEQYF TGTGCCAGTAGTATAGGACGGAGCGCCTACGAGCAGTACTTC TRBJ2-7 few - TRBV19
CASSPPGTGRYEQYF TGTGCCAGCTCACCTCCCGGGACAGGACGCTACGAGCAGTACTTC TRBJ2-7 many TRBD1 TRBV18
CASSPDLQPYEQYF TGTGCCAGCAGTCCCGACCTTCAGCCCTACGAGCAGTACTTC TRBJ2-7 - - TRBV6-1
CASSPGRGPYNERFF TGTGCCAGCTCACCCGGGAGGGGTCCCTACAATGAGCGGTTCTTC TRBJ2-1 - TRBD2 TRBV18
CASSLTGGIWDEQYF TGCGCCAGCAGCTTGACCGGAGGGATCTGGGACGAGCAGTACTTC TRBJ2-7 few - TRBV5-1
CASSLDPRETQYF TGTGCCAGCAGTTTGGACCCTAGGGAGACCCAGTACTTC TRBJ2-5 many - TRBV12-3/TRBV12-4
CASSQREAYNGQFF TGTGCCAGCAGTCAGCGGGAGGCCTACAATGGGCAGTTCTTC TRBJ2-1 - TRBD2 TRBV27
CASSPTVSGANVLTF TGTGCCAGCTCACCTACAGTCTCTGGGGCCAACGTCCTGACTTTC TRBJ2-6 many - TRBV18
CASSQEGSTYGDTEAFF TGTGCCAGCAGCCAAGAAGGGTCCACATATGGGGACACTGAAGCTTTCTTT TRBJ1-1 - - TRBV3-1
CASSALGAYNEQFF TGTGCCAGCAGCGCCTTGGGGGCTTACAATGAGCAGTTCTTC TRBJ2-1 many - TRBV2